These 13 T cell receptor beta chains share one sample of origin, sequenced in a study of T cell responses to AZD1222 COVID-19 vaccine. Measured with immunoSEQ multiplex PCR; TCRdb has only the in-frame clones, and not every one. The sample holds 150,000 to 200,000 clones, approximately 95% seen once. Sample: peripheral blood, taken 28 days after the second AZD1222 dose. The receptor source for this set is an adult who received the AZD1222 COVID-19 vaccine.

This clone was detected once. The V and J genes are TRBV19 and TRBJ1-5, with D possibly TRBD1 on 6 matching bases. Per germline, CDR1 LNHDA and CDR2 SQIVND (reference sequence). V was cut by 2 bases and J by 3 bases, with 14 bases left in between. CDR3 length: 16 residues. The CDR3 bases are TGTGCCAGTAGTATACGGGAGGGGGTGTCCAATCAGCCCCAGCATTTT. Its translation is CASSIREGVSNQPQHF.

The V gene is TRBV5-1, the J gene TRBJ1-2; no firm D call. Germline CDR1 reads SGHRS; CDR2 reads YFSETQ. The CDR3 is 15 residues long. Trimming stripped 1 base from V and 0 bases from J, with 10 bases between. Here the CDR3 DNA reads TGCGCCAGCAGCTTGAGCGCAGGAGCTAACTATGGCTACACCTTC. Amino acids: CASSLSAGANYGYTF.

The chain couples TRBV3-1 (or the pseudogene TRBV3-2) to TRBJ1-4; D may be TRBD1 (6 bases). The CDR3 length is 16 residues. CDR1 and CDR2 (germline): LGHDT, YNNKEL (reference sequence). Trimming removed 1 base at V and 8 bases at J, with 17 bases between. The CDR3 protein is CASSQGQASGREKLFF. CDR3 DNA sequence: TGTGCCAGCAGCCAAGGACAGGCCAGCGGGAGGGAAAAACTGTTTTTT.

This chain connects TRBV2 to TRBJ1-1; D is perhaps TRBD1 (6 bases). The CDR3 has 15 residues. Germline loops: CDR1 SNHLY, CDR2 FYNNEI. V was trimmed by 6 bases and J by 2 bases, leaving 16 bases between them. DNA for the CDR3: TGTGCCAGCAGGAAAGAGGCAGGGGAAAACACTGAAGCTTTCTTT. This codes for CASRKEAGENTEAFF.

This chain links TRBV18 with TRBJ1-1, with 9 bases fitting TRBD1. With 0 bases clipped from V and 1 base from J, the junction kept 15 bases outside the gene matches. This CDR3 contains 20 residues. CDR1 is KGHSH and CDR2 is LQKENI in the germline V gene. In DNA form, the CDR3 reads TGTGCCAGCTCACCACCTTATTCGATGGGACAGGGAGGGTGGAACACTGAAGCTTTCTTT. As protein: CASSPPYSMGQGGWNTEAFF.

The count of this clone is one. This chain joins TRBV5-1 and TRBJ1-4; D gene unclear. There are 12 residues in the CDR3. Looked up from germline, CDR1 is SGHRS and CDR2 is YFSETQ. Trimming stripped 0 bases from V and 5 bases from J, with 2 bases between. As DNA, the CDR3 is TGCGCCAGCAGCTTGGACAATGAAAAACTGTTTTTT. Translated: CASSLDNEKLFF.

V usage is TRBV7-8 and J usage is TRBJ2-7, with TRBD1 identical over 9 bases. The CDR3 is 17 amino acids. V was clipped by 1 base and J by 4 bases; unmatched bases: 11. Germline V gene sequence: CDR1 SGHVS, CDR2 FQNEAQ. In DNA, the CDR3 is TGTGCCAGCAGCTTAGTTCCCGGGACAGGGATCGTTTACGAGCAGTACTTC. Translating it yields CASSLVPGTGIVYEQYF.

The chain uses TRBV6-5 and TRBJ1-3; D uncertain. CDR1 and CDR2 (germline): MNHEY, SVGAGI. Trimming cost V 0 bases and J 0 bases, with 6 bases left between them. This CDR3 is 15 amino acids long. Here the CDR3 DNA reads TGTGCCAGCAGTTACTCGAGGGTCTCTGGAAACACCATATATTTT. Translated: CASSYSRVSGNTIYF.

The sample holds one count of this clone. CDR3 sequence (DNA): TGTGCCTGGAGTGTATGGTCTCTCACCGGGGAGCTGTTTTTT. Translated, it gives CAWSVWSLTGELFF. J is TRBJ2-2 and V is TRBV30, with D unclear. This CDR3 region has 14 residues. V shed 0 bases and J shed 4 bases, with 9 bases lying between them. The germline CDR1 and CDR2 sequences are GTSNPN and SVGIG (reference sequence).

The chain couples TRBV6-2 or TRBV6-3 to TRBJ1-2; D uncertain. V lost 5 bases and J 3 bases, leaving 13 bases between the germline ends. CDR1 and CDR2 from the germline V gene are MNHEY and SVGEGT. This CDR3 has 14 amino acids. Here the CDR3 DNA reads TGTGCCAGCAGTGGATGGACGGAGGACTATGGCTACACCTTC. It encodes CASSGWTEDYGYTF.

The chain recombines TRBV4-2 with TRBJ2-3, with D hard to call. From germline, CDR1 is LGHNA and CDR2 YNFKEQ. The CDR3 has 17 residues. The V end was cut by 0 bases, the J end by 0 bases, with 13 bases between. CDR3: CASSQDRKVGSTDTQYF. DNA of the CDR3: TGTGCCAGCAGCCAAGATCGAAAAGTCGGAAGCACAGATACGCAGTATTTT.

In nucleotides, the CDR3 is TGTGCCAGCCACTCCGGGACAGGGGGCAATCAGCCCCAGCATTTT. Its protein product is CASHSGTGGNQPQHF. The chain links TRBV21-1 to TRBJ1-5; TRBD1 is the table's D call, not checked against the DNA. TRBV21-1 is termed a pseudogene. The CDR3 is 15 residues long.

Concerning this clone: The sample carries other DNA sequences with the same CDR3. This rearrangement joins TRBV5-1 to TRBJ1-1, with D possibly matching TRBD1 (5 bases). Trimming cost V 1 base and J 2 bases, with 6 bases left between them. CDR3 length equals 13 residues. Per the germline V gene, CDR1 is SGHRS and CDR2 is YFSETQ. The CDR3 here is CASSLTGNTEAFF. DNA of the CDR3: TGCGCCAGCAGCTTGACAGGAAACACTGAAGCTTTCTTT. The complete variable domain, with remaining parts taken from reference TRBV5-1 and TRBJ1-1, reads KAGVTQTPRYLIKTRGQQVTLSCSPISGHRSVSWYQQTPGQGLQFLFEYFSETQRNKGNFPGRFSGRQFSNSRSEMNVSTLELGDSALYLCASSLTGNTEAFFGQGTRLTVV.